This T cell receptor (beta chain) was sequenced in a study of T cells after yellow fever vaccination. V shed 2 bases and J 2 bases; nucleotides not matched to a gene: 6. Germline assignment: CDR1 SGHDN and CDR2 FVKESK. This CDR3 comprises 16 residues. Study-wide results and limits: Though it reached lower strength, the secondary response hit its peak faster, day 5 versus 15.

This clonotype was observed at least ten times. Its antigen is unidentified. Researchers made TCR cDNA using 5'RACE template switching, and this step added a universal primer site and UMIs. MiXCR, applied by TCRdb to the 5' RACE reads, yields one record per CDR3 protein. This table holds about 260,000 distinct CDR3 sequences, 3.6% found once. The chain has TRBV14 and TRBJ2-7; 10 bases fit TRBD1. The TCR sequence derives from a man between 18 and 29 years old who received the YFV17D yellow fever vaccine. The material was PBMCs, obtained 15 days after the yellow fever booster vaccination. The CDR3 loop reads CASSQLTGTGAYEQYF. The CDR3 DNA sequence: TGTGCCAGCAGCCAACTAACCGGGACAGGGGCCTACGAGCAGTACTTC.